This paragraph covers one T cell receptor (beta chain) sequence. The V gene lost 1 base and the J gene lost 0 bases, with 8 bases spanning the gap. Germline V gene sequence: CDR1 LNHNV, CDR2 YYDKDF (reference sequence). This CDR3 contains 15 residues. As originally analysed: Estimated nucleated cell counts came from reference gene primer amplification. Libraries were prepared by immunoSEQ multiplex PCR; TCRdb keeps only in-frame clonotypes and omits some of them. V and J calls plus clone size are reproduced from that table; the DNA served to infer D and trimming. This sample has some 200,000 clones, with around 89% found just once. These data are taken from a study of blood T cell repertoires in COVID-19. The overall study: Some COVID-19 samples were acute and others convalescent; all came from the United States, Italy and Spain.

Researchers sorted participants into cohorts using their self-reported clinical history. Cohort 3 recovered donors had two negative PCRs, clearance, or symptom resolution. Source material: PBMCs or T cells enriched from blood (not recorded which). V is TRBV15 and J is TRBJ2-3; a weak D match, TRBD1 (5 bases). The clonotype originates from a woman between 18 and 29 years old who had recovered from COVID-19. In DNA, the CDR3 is TGTGCCACCAGCAGAGCCTCAGGGAGCACAGATACGCAGTATTTT. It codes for CATSRASGSTDTQYF.